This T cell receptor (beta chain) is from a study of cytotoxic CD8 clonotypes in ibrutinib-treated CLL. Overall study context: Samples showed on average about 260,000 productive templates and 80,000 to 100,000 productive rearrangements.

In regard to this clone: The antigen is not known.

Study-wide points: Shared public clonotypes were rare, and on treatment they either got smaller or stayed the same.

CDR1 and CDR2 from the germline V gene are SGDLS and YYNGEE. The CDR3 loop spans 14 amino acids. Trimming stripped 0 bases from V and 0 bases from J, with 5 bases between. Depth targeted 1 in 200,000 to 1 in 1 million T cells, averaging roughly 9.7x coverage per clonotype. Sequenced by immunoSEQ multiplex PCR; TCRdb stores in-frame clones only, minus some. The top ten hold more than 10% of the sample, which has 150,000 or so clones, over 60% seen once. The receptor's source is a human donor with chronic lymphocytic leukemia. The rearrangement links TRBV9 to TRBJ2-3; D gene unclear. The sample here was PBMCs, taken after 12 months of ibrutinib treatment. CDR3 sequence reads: CASSVAASTDTQYF. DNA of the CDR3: TGTGCCAGCAGCGTAGCGGCTAGCACAGATACGCAGTATTTT.